A selection of T cell receptor beta chains follows, all from one sample in a study of molecular identifiers for immune sequencing clone quantification. TCRdb fed the PCR reads into MiXCR, producing one record per CDR3 protein. The repertoire holds 460,000 or so distinct CDR3 sequences, with over 20% as singletons. The material sequenced was naive CD8+ T cells from blood, with Jurkat cell RNA spiked in. These receptors all stem from a human donor in good health. Some libraries in this study had Jurkat cell RNA spiked in. CDR3s include the opening cysteine and the closing phenylalanine or tryptophan. A D gene is named only where the DNA matches it firmly. Only part of the rows carry a size: once, few, many, or a class if the clone is expanded.

J	D	size	V	CDR3	DNA
TRBJ2-3	TRBD2	many	TRBV20-1	CSAANIILAGDTDTQYF	TGCAGTGCTGCTAATATAATCCTAGCGGGGGACACAGATACGCAGTATTTT
TRBJ1-2	TRBD1	-	TRBV19	CASSIPGQGGGYTF	TGTGCCAGTAGTATACCCGGACAGGGTGGTGGCTACACCTTC
TRBJ2-7	-	-	TRBV5-5	CASRSDRDSYEQYF	TGTGCCAGCCGCTCAGACAGAGACTCCTACGAGCAGTACTTC
TRBJ1-4	-	many	TRBV28	CASSPRVENEKLFF	TGTGCCAGCAGCCCCAGGGTAGAGAATGAAAAACTGTTTTTT
TRBJ2-7	-	-	TRBV11-2	CASSLPSGVGSYEQYF	TGTGCCAGCAGCTTACCAAGCGGCGTAGGGTCCTACGAGCAGTACTTC
TRBJ1-5	TRBD1	-	TRBV6-4	CASSNIFYRGRVQPQHF	TGTGCCAGCAGTAACATTTTTTATAGGGGGCGAGTCCAGCCCCAGCATTTT
TRBJ2-1	-	few	TRBV29-1	CSVEEGQYNEQFF	TGCAGCGTTGAAGAGGGGCAGTACAATGAGCAGTTCTTC
TRBJ2-2	-	few	TRBV24-1	CATSDSLGGELFF	TGTGCCACCAGTGACTCCTTGGGCGGGGAGCTGTTTTTT
TRBJ2-3	TRBD2	-	TRBV28	CASSLGVGTSGMRVDTQYF	TGTGCCAGCAGTTTAGGAGTCGGGACTAGCGGGATGAGGGTGGATACGCAGTATTTT
TRBJ2-5	-	many	TRBV29-1	CSVDFGIGFQETQYF	TGCAGCGTTGATTTCGGTATAGGGTTCCAAGAGACCCAGTACTTC
TRBJ2-5	TRBD2	few	TRBV28	CASSSGTSGRAVETQYF	TGTGCCAGCAGTTCGGGGACTAGCGGGAGGGCCGTGGAGACCCAGTACTTC
TRBJ2-5	-	many	TRBV6-2/TRBV6-3	CASRASFATQYF	TGTGCCAGCAGGGCTAGTTTTGCGACCCAGTACTTC
TRBJ2-2	-	many	TRBV4-2	CASSQATRNTGELFF	TGTGCCAGCAGCCAAGCCACGAGGAACACCGGGGAGCTGTTTTTT
TRBJ1-5	-	-	TRBV12-3/TRBV12-4	CASSTSEGDQPQHF	TGTGCCAGCAGTACCAGTGAAGGGGATCAGCCCCAGCATTTT
TRBJ2-5	TRBD2	many	TRBV9	CASSDAIAGETQYF	TGTGCCAGCAGCGATGCGATAGCGGGAGAGACCCAGTACTTC
TRBJ2-3	-	many	TRBV2	CASSEFGDSADTQYF	TGTGCCAGCAGTGAATTTGGGGATAGTGCAGATACGCAGTATTTT
TRBJ2-7	-	many	TRBV12-5	CASGRDTLSWEQYF	TGTGCTAGTGGAAGGGACACCCTATCGTGGGAGCAGTACTTC
TRBJ1-6	-	-	TRBV7-9	CASSFDSYNSPLHF	TGTGCCAGCAGCTTCGACAGCTATAATTCACCCCTCCACTTT
TRBJ2-7	-	many	TRBV19	CASSETRDTEQYF	TGTGCCAGTAGTGAAACCCGGGACACCGAGCAGTACTTC
TRBJ2-1	TRBD2	-	TRBV28	CASSKREGVSYEQFF	TGTGCCAGCAGTAAGCGGGAGGGAGTTAGCTATGAGCAGTTCTTC